This entry lists 31 T cell receptor beta chains sequenced from one sample in a study of tumor-infiltrating lymphocytes in primary liver carcinoma. TCR beta cDNA came from 400 to 500 ng total RNA, primed with a constant-region primer. TCR beta libraries came from three nested multiplex PCR rounds using slightly modified ARM-PCR. A C-beta reverse primer was combined with TRBV1-TRBV30 forward primers in the first two PCR rounds, and each round had 9 to 10 cycles. In TCRdb, the multiplex PCR reads were re-called with MiXCR into one record per CDR3 protein. The sample records over 100,000 distinct CDR3 sequences, around 65% being singletons. Unsorted bulk tissue, roughly 20-32 mg of it, served as the source for co-extraction of RNA and DNA. Material for sequencing was tumor-adjacent normal liver tissue. The receptors were sampled from a woman aged 55-70 years with primary liver carcinoma and hepatitis B virus infection.

Comment on this clonotype: One end of the junction fails to match germline, which may point to a read error. V gene TRBV10-3 combines with J gene TRBJ2-6, with D maybe TRBD1 (5 bases). The CDR3 has 18 amino acids. Germline V gene lookup returns CDR1 ENHRY and CDR2 SYGVKD. The CDR3 spells CAISESTAGRPGANVLAF. As DNA, the CDR3 is TGTGCCATCAGTGAGAGTACGGCTGGTAGACCTGGGGCCAACGTCCTGGCTTTC.

Of note for this clonotype: At one end, the junction sequence differs from germline, possibly due to a read error. The chain employs TRBV29-1 and TRBJ1-1, with TRBD1 as a possible D gene (5 bases). The germline gives CDR1 SQVTM, CDR2 ANQGSEA. The CDR3 has 12 amino acids. The CDR3 sequence is CSLDRTNTETFF. For the CDR3, the DNA is TGCAGCCTTGACAGAACGAACACTGAAACTTTCTTT.

This clonotype was counted only a few times. This may stem from a read error, because a much larger clone lies one nucleotide away. The chain carries TRBV5-6 and TRBJ2-3; 8 bases map to TRBD2. J was trimmed by 2 bases and V by 6 bases; bases with no gene match: 11. In germline, CDR1 is SGHDT, CDR2 YYEEEE. This CDR3 spans 16 amino acids. CDR3 coding DNA: TGTGCCAGCAACCGTCTTTTAGCGGGGATCACAGATACGCAGTATTTT. Translated: CASNRLLAGITDTQYF.

Details on this clonotype: This is likely a read error, given that the CDR3 carries no conserved phenylalanine or tryptophan at its end. It is unclear where the CDR3 begins or ends on the DNA, so no DNA is shown, and the CDR3 is as TCRdb lists it. This chain joins TRBV11-3 and TRBJ2-6. Germline loops: CDR1 SGHNT, CDR2 YENEEA. The CDR3 is 16 residues long, counting both termini. CDR3 sequence: CASSFGGSAGGNVLNL.

In regard to this clonotype: Compared with germline, one end of the junction differs, possibly owing to a read error. This sequence joins TRBV28 and TRBJ2-5; D is unclear. Germline V lookup: CDR1 MDHEN, CDR2 SYDVKM. The CDR3 has 12 amino acids. The CDR3 loop is CATSSSLKTQYF. CDR3 nucleotide sequence: TGTGCCACCAGTTCATCCCTAAAGACCCAGTATTTC.

The CDR3 reads CSVTGTGSYNEQFF. For the CDR3, the DNA is TGCAGCGTTACCGGGACAGGCTCCTACAATGAGCAGTTCTTC. J is TRBJ2-1 and V is TRBV29-1, with 8 bases aligning to TRBD1. CDR1 and CDR2 (germline): SQVTM, ANQGSEA. Germline trimming cut 5 bases from V and 0 bases from J; bases unmatched to any gene: 3. The CDR3 spans 14 residues.

For this clonotype: A much larger clone is a single base away; this may be a read error. The chain uses TRBV4-2 and TRBJ1-1; D is ambiguous. Germline V lookup: CDR1 LGHNA, CDR2 YNFKEQ. The CDR3 has 14 amino acids. The CDR3 DNA reads as TGTGTCAGCAGCCCTGCGTCGCTGGTCACTGAAGCTTTCTTT. Translating it yields CVSSPASLVTEAFF.

For this clonotype: The junction departs from germline at one end; a sequencing error may be responsible. The gene calls are TRBV7-9 and TRBJ2-7; D perhaps matches TRBD1 (6 bases). The CDR3 spans 16 residues. The germline gives CDR1 SEHNR, CDR2 FQNEAQ (reference sequence). The CDR3 loop reads CASSQYGQKTSYEQHF. As DNA, the CDR3 is TGTGCCAGTAGCCAATACGGACAGAAAACTTCCTACGAGCAGCACTTC.

As concerns this clonotype: Its ends do not fully match the called genes, so a read error is possible. The chain combines TRBV11-2 with TRBJ2-5; a possible D gene is TRBD2 (6 bases). There are 13 residues in the CDR3. Germline CDR1 reads SGHAT; CDR2 reads FQNNGV. CDR3 amino acids: CASSYTPGEIQYF. The CDR3 bases are TGTGCCAGCAGCTATACTCCGGGGGAGATCCAGTACTTC. Drawing the rest from reference TRBV11-2 and TRBJ2-5, the complete variable domain is EAGVAQSPRYKIIEKRQSVAFWCNPISGHATLYWYQQILGQGPKLLIQFQNNGVVDDSQLPKDRFSAERLKGVDSTLKIQPAKLEDSAVYLCASSYTPGEIQYFGPGTRLLVL.

Of note for this clonotype: A single base separates this from a much larger clone, so it may be a read error. The chain combines TRBV29-1 with TRBJ2-7, with TRBD2 matching over 8 bases. CDR3 size: 11 residues. Germline V gene lookup returns CDR1 SQVTM and CDR2 ANQGSEA. The CDR3, as DNA: TGCATCGTGGGACTAGGATACGAGCAGTACTTC. Protein product: CIVGLGYEQYF.

This chain links TRBV6-2 or TRBV6-3 with TRBJ2-3; possibly TRBD1 or TRBD2 for D (5 bases each). Germline CDR1 MNHEY, CDR2 SVGEGT. V lost 2 bases to trimming and J lost 5 bases, with 20 bases between them. The length of the CDR3 is 17 residues. CDR3 nucleotide sequence: TGTGCCAGCAGTTACGAGGTGCGCGGACTTAGGGGAGATACGCAGTATTTT. Its translation is CASSYEVRGLRGDTQYF.

A word on this clonotype: It may be a read error: a sequence one base away is much more abundant. No conserved phenylalanine or tryptophan ends this CDR3, so it is likely a read error. The chain recombines TRBV5-1 with TRBJ2-3; TRBD1 might be the D (6 bases). The CDR3 extends over 15 amino acids. V lost 4 bases and J 0 bases, leaving 12 bases between the germline ends. The V gene's germline CDR1 is SGHRS and CDR2 YFSETQ. The CDR3 protein is CASSIGTFSTDTQYL. CDR3 nucleotides: TGCGCCAGCAGCATAGGGACATTCAGCACAGATACGCAGTATTTG.

Turning to this clonotype: No conserved phenylalanine or tryptophan is present at the end of the CDR3, so a read error is the likely explanation. V gene TRBV6-5 combines with J gene TRBJ1-1; D is ambiguous. Looked up from germline, CDR1 is MNHEY and CDR2 is SVGAGI. The CDR3 covers 14 residues. Trimming stripped 5 bases from V and 4 bases from J, with 14 bases between. The DNA of the CDR3 is TGTGCCAGCAGTATGACGGCCTCGAGCACTGAAGCTTTCTAT. Protein product: CASSMTASSTEAFY.

Concerning this clonotype itself: A read error may account for a junction end that differs from germline. The chain carries TRBV11-2 and TRBJ2-5; tentative D call: TRBD1 (5 bases). The CDR3 extends over 13 amino acids. Germline V CDR1 and CDR2: SGHAT, FQNNGV. Here the CDR3 DNA reads TGTGCCAATAGAAGGGGTTACCAAGAGATCCAGTACTTC. Its protein product is CANRRGYQEIQYF.

Notes on this clonotype: No conserved phenylalanine or tryptophan ends this CDR3, so it is likely a read error. The gene calls are TRBV11-2 and TRBJ2-7, with 9 nucleotides matching TRBD1. Germline V gene lookup returns CDR1 SGHAT and CDR2 FQNNGV. The CDR3 contains 15 residues. CDR3 loop: CASNLRWTGENEQYS. The CDR3 DNA reads TGTGCCAGCAACTTACGATGGACAGGGGAAAACGAGCAGTACTCC.

As regards this clonotype: One end of the junction does not line up with germline, which may come from a read error. The V gene is TRBV11-2, the J gene TRBJ2-5; TRBD1 is a possible D gene (6 bases). This CDR3 spans 14 amino acids. Per the germline V gene, CDR1 is SGHAT and CDR2 is FQNNGV. DNA for the CDR3: TGTGCCAGCAGCCAGGGACATGGTAAAGAGATCCAGTGCTTC. The encoded protein is CASSQGHGKEIQCF.

This clonotype was seen many times. The chain uses TRBV6-1 and TRBJ2-3; 7 positions match TRBD2. From germline, CDR1 is MNHNS and CDR2 SASEGT. The junction had 2 bases not matched to a gene; V was cut back by 8 bases and J by 3 bases. The CDR3 consists of 12 residues. This chain's CDR3 is CASGRVTDTQYF. In DNA, the CDR3 is TGTGCCAGCGGGAGGGTGACAGATACGCAGTATTTT.

A note on this clonotype: Mismatch with germline at one junction end may stem from a read error. This chain uses TRBV7-8 with TRBJ2-1, with a possible D match to TRBD1 (8 bases). The CDR3 has 16 amino acids. The V gene's germline CDR1 is SGHVS and CDR2 FQNEAQ. Here the CDR3 reads CASRFGGDRRCNEHFF. CDR3 in DNA: TGTGCCAGCAGGTTTGGGGGGGACAGGCGCTGCAATGAGCATTTCTTC.

The chain joins TRBV6-2 or TRBV6-3 to TRBJ2-1; 10 nucleotides line up with TRBD2. The CDR3 has 18 amino acids. CDR1 is MNHEY, CDR2 SVGEGT, per germline. V lost 5 bases, J lost 9 bases, and 19 bases stayed unmatched. CDR3 in DNA: TGTGCCAGCAGTAACACATGTACGAGCGGGAGGGCCCATATTGAGCAGTTCTTC. Its protein product is CASSNTCTSGRAHIEQFF.

With regard to this clonotype: One end of the junction does not line up with germline, which may come from a read error. The V gene is TRBV6-5, the J gene TRBJ1-2; possible D gene TRBD1, 5 bases. The germline gives CDR1 MNHEY, CDR2 SVGAGI. This CDR3 is built from 11 residues. Written as DNA, the CDR3 is TGTGACAGCACGCAGGGCTATGGCCACACCTTC. Its protein is CDSTQGYGHTF.

Concerning this clonotype: Without the conserved terminal phenylalanine or tryptophan, this CDR3 likely stems from a read error. The chain joins TRBV10-1 to TRBJ2-2, with D perhaps TRBD1 or TRBD2 (5 bases each). Germline loops: CDR1 WNHNN, CDR2 SYGVQD (reference sequence). The CDR3 extends over 13 amino acids. Here the CDR3 DNA reads TGCGCCAGCAGTAAGGGGTCGGCCGGGGTGCTGTTTCTT. It codes for CASSKGSAGVLFL.

This clonotype occurred a few times. Possible read error: a much larger clone is one base away. The genes are TRBV28 and TRBJ1-2; D not resolved. Per the germline V gene, CDR1 is MDHEN and CDR2 is SYDVKM. CDR3 length: 12 amino acids. The CDR3 DNA follows: TGTGCCAGCTGTTTATTTCGGTATGGCTACACCTTC. It encodes CASCLFRYGYTF.

This clonotype has just a few counts. One end of the junction fails to match germline, which may point to a read error. This chain links TRBV11-3 with TRBJ2-7; D is possibly TRBD1 (5 bases). Germline-derived CDR1 and CDR2 are SGHNT and YENEEA. This CDR3 has 13 amino acids. As DNA, the CDR3 is TGTGTCAGCAGCTTAGGGGCATCTTACGAGCAGTACTTC. It translates to CVSSLGASYEQYF.

This clonotype was picked up one time. At one end, the junction sequence differs from germline, possibly due to a read error. The gene calls are TRBV11-2 and TRBJ2-3; D is perhaps TRBD2 (5 bases). Per the germline V gene, CDR1 is SGHAT and CDR2 is FQNNGV. This CDR3 spans 16 amino acids. This chain's CDR3 is CANSLGIQRSTDMQYF. Here the CDR3 DNA reads TGTGCCAACAGCTTAGGTATCCAGCGGAGCACAGATATGCAGTATTTT.

Comment on this clonotype: Mismatch with germline at one junction end may stem from a read error. The rearrangement links TRBV29-1 to TRBJ1-1, with D unclear. Germline assignment: CDR1 SQVTM and CDR2 ANQGSEA. The CDR3 runs to 12 residues. The CDR3 is CSVARHESEAFF. The CDR3 DNA sequence: TGCAGTGTTGCAAGACATGAATCCGAAGCTTTCTTT.

This rearrangement joins TRBV7-8 to TRBJ1-1; D possibly corresponds to TRBD1 (5 bases). The V and J ends lost 1 base and 9 bases respectively, with 12 bases between them. Germline V gene data show CDR1 as SGHVS and CDR2 as FQNEAQ. The CDR3 is 13 amino acids. The CDR3 region is CASSLGQDNQAFF. CDR3 DNA: TGTGCCAGCAGCTTAGGGCAGGACAATCAAGCTTTCTTT. Looking up the rest from reference TRBV7-8 and TRBJ1-1 gives the full variable domain: GAGVSQSPRYKVAKRGQDVALRCDPISGHVSLFWYQQALGQGPEFLTYFQNEAQLDKSGLPSDRFFAERPEGSVSTLKIQRTQQEDSAVYLCASSLGQDNQAFFGQGTRLTVV.

The chain carries TRBV18 and TRBJ2-7; 7 bases are shared with TRBD2. The ends lost 5 bases at V and 6 bases at J; junction bases unmatched: 10. The V gene's germline CDR1 is KGHSH and CDR2 LQKENI. CDR3 length: 14 residues. In DNA form, the CDR3 reads TGTGCCAGCTCAACGACTAGCCGTAGCGCCGAGCAGTACTTC. Encoded protein: CASSTTSRSAEQYF.

As regards this clonotype: A read error may account for a junction end that differs from germline. The V gene is TRBV29-1, the J gene TRBJ1-4; possibly TRBD1 for D (5 bases). Per the germline V gene, CDR1 is SQVTM and CDR2 is ANQGSEA. CDR3 length: 19 residues. The CDR3 nucleotides read TGCAGCGTTGGAGGATCTCAAGATTTAGCAGGGTGCTATAATGAAAAATTGTTTTTT. It encodes CSVGGSQDLAGCYNEKLFF.

Notes on this clonotype: One junction end does not reproduce the germline sequence, and a read error may be involved. The rearrangement links TRBV28 to TRBJ2-1; 10 bases agree with TRBD1. There are 17 residues in the CDR3. The germline gives CDR1 MDHEN, CDR2 SYDVKM. The CDR3 DNA reads TGTGCCAGCAGAGGGACAGGGGCCCGCAAAGTCCACAATGAGCAGTCCTTC. Protein product: CASRGTGARKVHNEQSF.

The genes are TRBV24-1 and TRBJ2-3; TRBD1 matches at 8 bases. With 4 bases clipped from V and 3 bases from J, the junction kept 8 bases outside the gene matches. CDR1 is KGHDR, CDR2 SFDVKD, per germline. This CDR3 region has 16 residues. DNA for the CDR3: TGTGCCACCAGTGACCCTGGGGACAGGCGGACAGATACGCAGTATTTT. As protein: CATSDPGDRRTDTQYF.

Comments on this clonotype: The junction departs from the called germline gene at one end, perhaps through a read error. V and J are TRBV11-1 and TRBJ2-3, with 7 bases aligning to TRBD2. The CDR3 totals 14 residues. Germline V gene lookup returns CDR1 SGHAT and CDR2 FQDESV (reference sequence). The CDR3: CASSLMEHAGESHF. The CDR3 DNA is TGTGCCAGCAGCTTAATGGAACATGCGGGAGAGTCTCACTTT.